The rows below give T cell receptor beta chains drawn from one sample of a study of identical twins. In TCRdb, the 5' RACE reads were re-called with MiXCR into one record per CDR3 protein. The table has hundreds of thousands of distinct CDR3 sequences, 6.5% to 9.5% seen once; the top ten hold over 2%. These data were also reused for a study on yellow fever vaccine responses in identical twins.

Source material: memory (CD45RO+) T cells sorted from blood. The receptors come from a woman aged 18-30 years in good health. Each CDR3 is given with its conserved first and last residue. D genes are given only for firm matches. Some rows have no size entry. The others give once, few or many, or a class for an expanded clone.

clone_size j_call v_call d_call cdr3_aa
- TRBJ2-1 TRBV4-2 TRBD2 CASSQASGTRGPYNEQFF
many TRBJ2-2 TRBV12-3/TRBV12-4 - CASSLGSAGELFF
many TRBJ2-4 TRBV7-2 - CASSGGVVGFRNIQYF
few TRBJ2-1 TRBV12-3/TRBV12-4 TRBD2 CASSDHWGSGSFNEQFF
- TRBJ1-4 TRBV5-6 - CASSRRDEKLFF
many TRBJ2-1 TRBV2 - CASILTSPYNEQFF
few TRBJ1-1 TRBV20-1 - CSARGAEAFF
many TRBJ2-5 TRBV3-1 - CASSRRDEAQYF
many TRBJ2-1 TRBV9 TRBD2 CASSISGSSYNEQFF
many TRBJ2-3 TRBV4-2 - CASSQDFDTQYF
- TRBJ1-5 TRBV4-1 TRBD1 CASSQEDWTGGFNQPQHF
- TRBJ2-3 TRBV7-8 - CASSQERAGGDTQYF
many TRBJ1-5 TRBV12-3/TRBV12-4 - CASSAQQGNQPQHF
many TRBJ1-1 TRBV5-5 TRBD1 CASSLQGAVGTEAFF
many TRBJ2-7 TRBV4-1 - CASSQGENQGGFRSEQYF
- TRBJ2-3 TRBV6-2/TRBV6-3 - CASSPAGLGKVADTQYF
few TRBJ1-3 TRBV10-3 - CAISGDPGNTIYF
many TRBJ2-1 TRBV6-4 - CASSDDGGGPVYEQFF
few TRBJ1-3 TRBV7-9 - CASSFGAPKGPGNTIYF
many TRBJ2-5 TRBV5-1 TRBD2 CASSLAGSSGQETQYF
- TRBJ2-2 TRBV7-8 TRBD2 CASSLELAGWRTGELFF
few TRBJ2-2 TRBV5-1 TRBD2 CASCYVAGGNTGELFF
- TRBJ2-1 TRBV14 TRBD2 CASSQGSGRLGNEQFF
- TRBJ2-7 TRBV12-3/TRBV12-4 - CASSLVGRVREQYF
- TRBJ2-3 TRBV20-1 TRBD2 CSAKGTTRGGTDTQYF
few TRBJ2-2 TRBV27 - CASSLTRGDTGELFF
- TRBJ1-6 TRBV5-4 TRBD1 CASSYRTGLSPLHF
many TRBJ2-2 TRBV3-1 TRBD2 CASSPTSGSSGELFF
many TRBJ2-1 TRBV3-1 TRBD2 CASAGPRTSGSSYNEQFF
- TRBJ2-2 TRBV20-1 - CSAPNRLDTGELFF
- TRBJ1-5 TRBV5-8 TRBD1 CASSRRTGGHQPQHF
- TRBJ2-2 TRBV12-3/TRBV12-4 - CASSPLGRENTGELFF
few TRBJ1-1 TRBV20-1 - CSARNLNTEAFF
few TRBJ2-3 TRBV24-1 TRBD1 CATSAQGARGDTQYF
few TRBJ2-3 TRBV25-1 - CASSDYNRGTDTQYF
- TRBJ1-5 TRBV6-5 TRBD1 CASSYTGGFDQPQHF
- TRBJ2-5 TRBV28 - CASGIEETQYF
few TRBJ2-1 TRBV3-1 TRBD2 CASSQLPPGLAANEQFF
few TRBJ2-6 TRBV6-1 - CASSGLSGANVLTF
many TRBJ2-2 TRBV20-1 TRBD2 CSARRLAPGELFF
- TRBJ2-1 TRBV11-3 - CASSLEGRGIGPRTYNEQFF
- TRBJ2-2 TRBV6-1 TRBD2 CASTGGSDVGELFF
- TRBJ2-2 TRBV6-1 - CASTRGYTGELFF
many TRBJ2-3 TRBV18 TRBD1 CASSPTKTGTGGTDTQYF
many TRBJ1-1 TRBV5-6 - CASSSNREAFF
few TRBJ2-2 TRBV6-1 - CASTNGATNTGELFF
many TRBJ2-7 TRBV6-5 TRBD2 CASSYDGTSGLHEQYF
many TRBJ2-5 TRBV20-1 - CSARGAGSQVSIQETQYF
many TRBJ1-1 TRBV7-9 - CASSARQTGTEAFF
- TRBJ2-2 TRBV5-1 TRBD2 CASSSPWGAGANTGELFF
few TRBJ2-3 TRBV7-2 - CASSFRLFLDTQYF
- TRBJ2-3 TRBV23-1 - CASSQKADTQYF
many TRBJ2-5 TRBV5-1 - CASSLGQVPQETQYF
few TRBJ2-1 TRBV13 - CASSLSWGRGSYNEQFF
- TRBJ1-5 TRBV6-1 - CASSEVAGGRPQHF